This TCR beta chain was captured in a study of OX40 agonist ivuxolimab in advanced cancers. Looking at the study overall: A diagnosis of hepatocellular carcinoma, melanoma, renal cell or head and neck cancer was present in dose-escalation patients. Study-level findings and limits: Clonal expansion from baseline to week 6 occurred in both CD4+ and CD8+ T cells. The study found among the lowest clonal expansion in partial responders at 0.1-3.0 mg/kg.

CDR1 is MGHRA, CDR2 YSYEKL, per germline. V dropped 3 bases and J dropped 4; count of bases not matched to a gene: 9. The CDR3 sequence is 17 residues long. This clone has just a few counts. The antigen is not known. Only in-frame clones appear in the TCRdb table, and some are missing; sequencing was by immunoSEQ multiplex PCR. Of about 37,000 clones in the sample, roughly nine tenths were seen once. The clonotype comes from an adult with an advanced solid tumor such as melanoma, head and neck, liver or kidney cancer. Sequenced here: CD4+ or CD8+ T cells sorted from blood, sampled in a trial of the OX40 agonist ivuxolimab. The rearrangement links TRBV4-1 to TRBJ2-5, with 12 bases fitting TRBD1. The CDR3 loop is CASSQNPGQGAGETQYF. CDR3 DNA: TGCGCCAGCAGCCAGAACCCGGGACAGGGGGCAGGAGAGACCCAGTACTTC.